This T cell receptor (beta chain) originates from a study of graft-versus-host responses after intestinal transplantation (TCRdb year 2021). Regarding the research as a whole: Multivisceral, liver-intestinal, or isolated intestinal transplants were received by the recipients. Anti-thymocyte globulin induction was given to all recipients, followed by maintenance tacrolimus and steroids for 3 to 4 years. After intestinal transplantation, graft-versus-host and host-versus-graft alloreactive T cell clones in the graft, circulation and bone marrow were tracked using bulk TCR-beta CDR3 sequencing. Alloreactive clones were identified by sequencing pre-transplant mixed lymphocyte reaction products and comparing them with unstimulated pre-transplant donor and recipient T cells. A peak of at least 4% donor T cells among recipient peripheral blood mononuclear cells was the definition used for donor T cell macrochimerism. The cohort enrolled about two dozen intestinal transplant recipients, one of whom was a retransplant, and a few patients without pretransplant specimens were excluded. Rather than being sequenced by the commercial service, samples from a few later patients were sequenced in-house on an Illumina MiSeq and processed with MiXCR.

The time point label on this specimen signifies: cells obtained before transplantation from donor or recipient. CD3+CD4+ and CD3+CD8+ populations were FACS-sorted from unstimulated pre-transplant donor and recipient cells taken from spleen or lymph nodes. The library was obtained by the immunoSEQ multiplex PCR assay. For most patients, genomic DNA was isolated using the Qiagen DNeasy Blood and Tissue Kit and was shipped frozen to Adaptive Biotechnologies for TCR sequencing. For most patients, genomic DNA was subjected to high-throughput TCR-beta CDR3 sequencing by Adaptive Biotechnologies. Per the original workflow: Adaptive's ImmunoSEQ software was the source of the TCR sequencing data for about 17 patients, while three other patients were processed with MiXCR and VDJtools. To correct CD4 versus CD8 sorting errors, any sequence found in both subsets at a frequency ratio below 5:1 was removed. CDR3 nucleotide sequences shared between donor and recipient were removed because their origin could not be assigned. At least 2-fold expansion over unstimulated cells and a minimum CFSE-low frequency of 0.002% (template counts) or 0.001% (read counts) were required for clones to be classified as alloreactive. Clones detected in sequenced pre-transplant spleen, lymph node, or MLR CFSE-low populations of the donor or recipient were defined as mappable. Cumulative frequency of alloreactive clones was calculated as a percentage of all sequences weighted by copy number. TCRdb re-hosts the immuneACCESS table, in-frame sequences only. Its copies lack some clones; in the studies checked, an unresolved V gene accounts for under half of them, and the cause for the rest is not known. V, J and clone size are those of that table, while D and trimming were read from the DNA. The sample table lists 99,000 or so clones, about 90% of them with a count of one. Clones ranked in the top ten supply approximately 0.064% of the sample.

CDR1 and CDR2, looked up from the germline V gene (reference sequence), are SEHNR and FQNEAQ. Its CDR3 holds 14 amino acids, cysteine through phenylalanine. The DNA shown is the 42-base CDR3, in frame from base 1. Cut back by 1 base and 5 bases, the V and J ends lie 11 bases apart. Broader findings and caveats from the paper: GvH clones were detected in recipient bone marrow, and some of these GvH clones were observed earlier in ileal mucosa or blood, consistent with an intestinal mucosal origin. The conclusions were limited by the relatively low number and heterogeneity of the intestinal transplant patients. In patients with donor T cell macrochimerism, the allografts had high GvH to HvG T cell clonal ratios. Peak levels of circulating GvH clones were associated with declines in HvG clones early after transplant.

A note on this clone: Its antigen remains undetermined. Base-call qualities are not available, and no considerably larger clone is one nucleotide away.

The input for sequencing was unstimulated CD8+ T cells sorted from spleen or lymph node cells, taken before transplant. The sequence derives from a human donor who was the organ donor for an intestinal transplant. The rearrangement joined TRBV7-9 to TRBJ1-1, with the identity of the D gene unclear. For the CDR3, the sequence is CASSLDISETEAFF. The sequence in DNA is TGTGCCAGCAGCTTAGACATTTCGGAGACTGAAGCTTTCTTT.